This TCR beta chain came from a study of T cell responses to AZD1222 COVID-19 vaccine (dated by TCRdb to the early 2020s). Regarding the complete study: AZD1222 recipients with second doses at about 4 weeks or about 12 weeks were pooled, because spike-specific TCR depth and breadth did not differ between schedules. A total of approximately 240 trial participants underwent TCR sequencing, of whom about 210 had received two doses of AZD1222 and 26 had received two doses of the MenACWY control vaccine. Trial participants were enrolled by age into subgroups of 18-55, 56-69 and 70-plus years, and around 150, 29 and 61 TCR-sequenced participants, respectively, were included in these subgroups. Study-wide conclusions, independent of this receptor: The 56-69-year group was small, and its depth increase did not reach significance, likely because of low power. Conclusions about previously exposed vaccinees are limited because only six or seven AZD1222 recipients were SARS-CoV-2 seropositive at baseline. Participants were mostly white British and included more females than males, and it was suggested by the authors that clonal diversity may have been underestimated. Nearly half of unique spike-specific TCRs reportedly recognized epitopes outside regions mutated in the B.1.351 and B.1.1.7 variants. No day 14 peak-response samples were available, so repertoires were characterized only after the peak T cell response. The whole spike protein was spanned by vaccine-associated CD4 TCRs, and dominant responses were seen in regions 160-218 and 743-854. After two AZD1222 doses, both the breadth and the depth of spike-specific TCRs were significantly higher than at day 0 and than in MenACWY recipients.

CDR1 and CDR2 were assigned from the germline V gene as SGHTA and FQGNSA. The CDR3 covers 15 residues, taking in both the cysteine and the phenylalanine. Just CDR3 DNA is preserved here, 45 bases in frame from base 1. V is cut by 1 base and J by 14 bases, and the space between the germline ends is 18 bases. The CDR3 regions of human TCRbeta chains were analyzed by immunosequencing. The paper's data handling went like this. TCRs in the repertoires were matched against a reference library of SARS-CoV-2-specific TCRs that had been generated with the MIRA antigen-specificity platform. Breadth was defined as the fraction of unique TCRs that were SARS-CoV-2-associated, and depth was defined as the fraction of total T cells that were SARS-CoV-2-associated. Using the MIRA data, each spike-specific TCR was mapped to the spike region that the TCR reacts to and placed in a CD4 or CD8 class. Log10-transformed breadth and depth values were compared by one-way ANOVA with Sidak's multiple comparisons tests. TCRdb provides this immuneACCESS table in a form limited to in-frame rearrangements. Some clones are lacking; in checked studies, under half of them reflect an unresolved V gene, and why the rest are absent is not known. For V, J and clone size, that table is used; D and trimming come from the DNA. For this sample the table gives over 50,000 clones, of which 84% were detected only once. The ten top clones hold around 7.8% of the sample.

Interpreted using the paper, the time point label stands for: baseline before first vaccination. Vaccinee samples were obtained from the UK trials COV001 and COV002, which included a single-blind randomized controlled phase 2/3 trial of AZD1222 (ChAdOx1 nCoV-19) in healthy adults. For TCRbeta chain sequencing, PBMC samples were collected from trial participants at day 0 and at day 28 after the second dose. In the case of this clone: Its target antigen remains unknown. One base away there is no much larger clone; base qualities are not given.

The rearranged chain carries TRBV7-2 and TRBJ1-6; TRBD1 is perhaps the D gene, given 5 matching bases. Sequencing was performed on peripheral blood, taken on day 0 of AZD1222 vaccination. The receptor was derived from an adult in good health. CDR3 sequence: CASSLGAGSGGSLHF. The sequenced DNA: TGTGCCAGCAGCTTAGGGGCAGGATCGGGGGGGTCCCTCCACTTT.